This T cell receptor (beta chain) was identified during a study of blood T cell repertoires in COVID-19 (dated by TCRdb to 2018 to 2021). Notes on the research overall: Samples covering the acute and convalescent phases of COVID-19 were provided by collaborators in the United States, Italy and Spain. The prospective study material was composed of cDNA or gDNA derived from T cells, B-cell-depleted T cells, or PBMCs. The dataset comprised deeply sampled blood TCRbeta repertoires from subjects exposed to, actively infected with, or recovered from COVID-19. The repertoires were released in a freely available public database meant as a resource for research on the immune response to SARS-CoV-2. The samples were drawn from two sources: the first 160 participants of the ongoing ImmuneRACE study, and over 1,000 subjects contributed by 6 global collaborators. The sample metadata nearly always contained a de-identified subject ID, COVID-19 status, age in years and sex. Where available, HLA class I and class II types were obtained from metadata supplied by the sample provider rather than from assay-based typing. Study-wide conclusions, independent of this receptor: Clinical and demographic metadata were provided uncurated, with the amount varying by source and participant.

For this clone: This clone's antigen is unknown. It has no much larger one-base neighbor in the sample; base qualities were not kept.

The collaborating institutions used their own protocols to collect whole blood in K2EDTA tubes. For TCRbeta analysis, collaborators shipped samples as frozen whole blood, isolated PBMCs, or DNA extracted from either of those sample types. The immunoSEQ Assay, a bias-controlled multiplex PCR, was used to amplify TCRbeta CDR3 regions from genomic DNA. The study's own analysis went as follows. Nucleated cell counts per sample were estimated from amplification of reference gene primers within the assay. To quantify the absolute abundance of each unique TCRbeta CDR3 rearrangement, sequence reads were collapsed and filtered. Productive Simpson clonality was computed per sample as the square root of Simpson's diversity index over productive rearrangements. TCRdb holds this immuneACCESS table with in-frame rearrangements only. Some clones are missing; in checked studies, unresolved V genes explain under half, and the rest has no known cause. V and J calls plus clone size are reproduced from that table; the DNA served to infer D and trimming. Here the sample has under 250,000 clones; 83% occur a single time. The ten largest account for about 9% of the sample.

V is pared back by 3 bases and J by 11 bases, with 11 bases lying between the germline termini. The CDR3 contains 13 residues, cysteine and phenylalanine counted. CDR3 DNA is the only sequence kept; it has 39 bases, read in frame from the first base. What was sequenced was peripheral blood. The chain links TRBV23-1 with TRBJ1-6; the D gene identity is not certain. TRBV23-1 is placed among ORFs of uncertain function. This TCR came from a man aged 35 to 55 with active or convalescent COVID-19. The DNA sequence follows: TGCGCCAGCAGTCATCCAGGTAGTCCACCCCTCCACTTT. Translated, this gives CASSHPGSPPLHF.